The T cell receptor (beta chain) described here comes from a study of glioma-infiltrating T cells. Notes on the study in general: Tissue and blood shared very few CDR3 sequences. Above-expected tissue-blood divergence occurred in all gliomas, most in low-grade ones.

Germline V gives CDR1 SGHDN, CDR2 FVKESK. The ends were cut back, 2 bases at V and 0 bases at J, with 8 bases in the middle. CDR3 size: 14 residues. This clonotype was seen only a few times. Its antigen is unknown. TCR alpha and beta CDR3 regions were amplified from RNA using iRepertoire nested multiplex PCR. One-step reverse transcription and amplification started from about 100-400 ng of tissue mRNA or PBMC total RNA. TCRdb called the multiplex PCR reads again in MiXCR, with one record for every CDR3 protein. Of under 200,000 distinct CDR3 sequences in the sample, around 30% were seen once. The specimen was glioma tissue, nonneoplastic brain tissue, or PBMCs (not recorded which). The clonotype comes from a human donor with low-grade glioma or glioblastoma, undergoing nonglioma brain surgery, or in good health (not recorded which). The chain couples TRBV14 to TRBJ2-7; D not certain. CDR3 coding DNA: TGTGCCAGCAGCCAATGGGTAAGCTCCTACGAGCAGTACTTC. Amino acids: CASSQWVSSYEQYF.